Listed below are T cell receptor beta chains from one sample, sequenced in a study of cytomegalovirus exposure and HLA in healthy donors. TCRdb's table, derived via immunoSEQ multiplex PCR, lists solely in-frame clones and lacks some. The data contain 55,000 to 75,000 clones, about 90% of them seen just once; the ten biggest clones take up 3.1%. What was sequenced was PBMCs. Receptors were obtained from a man aged 18-30 years in good health and CMV-seronegative. Both conserved end residues are trimmed from each CDR3. Fields, in order: V gene, J gene, CDR3 protein.

>TRBV7-9|TRBJ1-2
ASSLAGVSPGGTP
>TRBV5-1|TRBJ1-2
ASSPPTGTPYGYT
>TRBV28|TRBJ1-3
ATRGTGPYTIY
>TRBV19|TRBJ1-3
ASSRDRGNTIY
>TRBV27|TRBJ2-3
ASSFFTDTQY
>TRBV2|TRBJ1-5
ASSAAGGNQPQH
>TRBV15|TRBJ1-1
ATSSRGEGVNTEAF
>TRBV9|TRBJ2-2
ASSVASLNTGELF
>TRBV28|TRBJ2-7
ASSWTGSYFDEQY
>TRBV6-4|TRBJ2-2
ASSDSAGGPGELF
>TRBV4-1|TRBJ2-3
ASSPNTDTQY
>TRBV19|TRBJ1-1
ASSFGQGNTEAF
>TRBV11-2|TRBJ1-1
ASRQGRSTEAF
>TRBV6-1|TRBJ2-3
ASSGQGADTQY
>TRBV2|TRBJ1-5
ASSDRTGSYQPQH
>TRBV6-6|TRBJ1-3
ATDRLPGNTIY
>TRBV5-6|TRBJ1-5
ASSFYSTGNSNQPQH
>TRBV28|TRBJ2-7
ASSFLAGPYEQY
>TRBV7-2|TRBJ2-2
ASRDRGSNTGELF
>TRBV7-9|TRBJ1-2
ASSLQSSHGYT
>TRBV30|TRBJ1-2
AWDLGELGYT
>TRBV7-3|TRBJ2-4
ASSLTSGSSKNIQY
>TRBV27|TRBJ2-1
ASSPGLRVKRLYNEQF
>TRBV9|TRBJ2-1
ASSLTGNGWNEQF
>TRBV30|TRBJ2-3
AWSSMAGTQY
>TRBV5-1|TRBJ2-5
ASSWEYQETQY
>TRBV5-1|TRBJ2-3
ASSTRLAGISDTQY
>TRBV7-8|TRBJ2-5
ASSLGVHQETQY
>TRBV28|TRBJ1-2
ASRSGTGGRAGYT
>TRBV27|TRBJ2-1
ASAVRDRGPNEQF
>TRBV5-6|TRBJ1-5
ASSLSPSSNQPQH